This TCR beta chain was obtained from a study of blood T cell repertoires in COVID-19. Study-wide background: Specimens from acute and convalescent COVID-19 originated in the United States, Italy and Spain. T cells, B-cell-depleted T cells, or PBMCs supplied cDNA or gDNA.

Under the authors' procedure: Reference gene primers were amplified, and this amplification served to estimate nucleated cell counts. The data were produced by immunoSEQ multiplex PCR, yet TCRdb's version contains in-frame clones alone and is incomplete. The V and J calls and clone size were taken over from that table, and D and trimming were inferred from the DNA. Of 65,000 to 85,000 clones in the sample, over 75% were seen once. Trimming cost V 5 bases and J 2 bases, with 10 bases left between them. Germline CDR1 is SGHVS and CDR2 is FQNEAQ. The CDR3 is made up of 14 amino acids. This clone was picked up one time.

The V gene is TRBV7-8, the J gene TRBJ2-4; weak D call: TRBD2 (7 bases). Input material: peripheral blood. The sequence was obtained from a human donor in a cohort sampled during active COVID-19. CDR3 sequence: CASSRGASKNIQYF. CDR3 coding DNA: TGTGCCAGCAGCCGGGGGGCCTCCAAAAACATTCAGTACTTC.